The sample holds a few counts of the clone carrying this TCR beta chain. As yet, its antigen is unknown. This sample was taken from a study of CD8 T cells in ankylosing spondylitis. Study results and caveats: The disease-linked clones had a CD8+ phenotype and low blood frequencies. Typical of ankylosing spondylitis blood, it appeared, was a TCR beta motif of several highly homologous variants.

Per germline, CDR1 MNHNS and CDR2 SASEGT. This CDR3 region has 14 residues. Between the trimmed V and J ends, which lost 9 bases and 3 bases, there was a span of 18 bases. MiXCR was run by TCRdb on the 5' RACE reads, yielding one entry per CDR3 protein. The sample holds approximately 520,000 distinct CDR3 sequences; under 5.5% are singletons and the top ten take around 3.6%. The receptor was derived from a male donor with ankylosing spondylitis. The J gene is TRBJ2-7, the V gene TRBV6-1, with D possibly being TRBD2 (7 bases). The material sequenced was blood, either unsorted or a sorted T cell fraction (not recorded which). The CDR3 coding sequence is TGTGCCAGTGCAGGCGGGGGCCTAGTCTACGAGCAGTACTTC. Translated, it gives CASAGGGLVYEQYF.